The 7 T cell receptor beta chains below were found in one sample sequenced in a study of cytomegalovirus exposure and HLA in healthy donors. 60 Vbeta and 13 Jbeta primers were used in PCR. Some clones are missing from TCRdb's copy, which holds only in-frame ones; the method was immunoSEQ multiplex PCR. Here the sample spans some 180,000 clones, just under 80% being singletons. Input material: PBMCs. All receptors derive from a woman between 25 and 40 years old in good health and CMV-seronegative.

V is TRBV6-5 and J is TRBJ2-5; 10 bases match TRBD2. Germline loops: CDR1 MNHEY, CDR2 SVGAGI. The CDR3 runs 15 residues. With V trimmed by 6 bases and J by 2 bases, 6 bases remained unmatched. CDR3 DNA sequence: TGTGCCAGCAGCCCCCGAGCGGGGGGGCAAGAGACCCAGTACTTC. Amino acids: CASSPRAGGQETQYF.

This clone has only a few counts. The chain employs TRBV5-6 and TRBJ1-1; 9 bases are a match to TRBD1. Germline V gene lookup returns CDR1 SGHDT and CDR2 YYEEEE. J lost 4 bases, V lost 5 bases, and 9 bases had no gene match. The CDR3 extends over 15 amino acids. The chain's CDR3 is CASRPGTGLGTEAFF. CDR3 DNA sequence: TGTGCCAGCAGACCCGGGACAGGGCTGGGCACTGAAGCTTTCTTT.

In this sample, this clone turned up once. This chain links TRBV30 with TRBJ2-7; D gene unclear. Per the germline V gene, CDR1 is GTSNPN and CDR2 is SVGIG (reference sequence). The CDR3 spans 12 residues. Trimming left V 0 bases short and J 6 bases short, with 9 bases between. The CDR3 is CAWSVRGGEQYF. The CDR3 DNA reads TGTGCCTGGAGTGTTCGAGGTGGCGAGCAGTACTTC.

This clone was seen a handful of times. This rearrangement joins TRBV5-1 to TRBJ2-7, with D perhaps TRBD1 (6 bases). V lost 8 bases and J lost 2, with 11 bases in between. In germline, CDR1 is SGHRS, CDR2 YFSETQ. The CDR3 loop spans 12 amino acids. CDR3 sequence (DNA): TGCGCCAGAACAGGGCACACCTACGAGCAGTACTTC. This codes for CARTGHTYEQYF.

V and J are TRBV2 and TRBJ2-3, with 9 bases lining up with TRBD2. V dropped 6 bases and J dropped 2; count of bases not matched to a gene: 15. Germline CDR1 SNHLY, CDR2 FYNNEI. The CDR3 spans 18 residues. In DNA, the CDR3 is TGTGCCAGCAGGGACGATACCCCGGGACTAGCCCCCACAGATACGCAGTATTTT. As protein: CASRDDTPGLAPTDTQYF.

The CDR3: CASTLDNEQFF. In DNA form, the CDR3 reads TGTGCCAGCACCCTCGACAATGAGCAGTTCTTC. J is TRBJ2-1 and V is TRBV6-1; D unclear. Trimming removed 7 bases at V and 5 bases at J, with 6 bases between. The germline V gene has CDR1 MNHNS and CDR2 SASEGT. The CDR3 spans 11 residues.

The V call is TRBV19, the J call TRBJ1-5; D not certain. V was trimmed by 6 bases and J by 2 bases, leaving 14 bases between them. This CDR3 has 15 residues. In germline, CDR1 is LNHDA, CDR2 SQIVND (reference sequence). CDR3 protein: CASRMTDVGNQPQHF. The CDR3 region has the DNA TGTGCCAGTAGGATGACTGACGTAGGCAATCAGCCCCAGCATTTT.